A selection of T cell receptor beta chains follows, all from one sample in a study of brain T cells in children with intractable seizures. TCRdb's table, derived via immunoSEQ multiplex PCR, lists solely in-frame clones and lacks some. The table lists about 350,000 clones, nearly 95% of them singletons. The sample in question was peripheral blood, obtained roughly 5 months after surgery. All receptors come from a boy younger than two with tuberous sclerosis and intractable seizures. CDR3s include the opening cysteine and the closing phenylalanine or tryptophan. D genes are given only for firm matches. Some rows mark clone size as missing; the rest say once, few, many or name a class of expanded clone.

j_call,clone_size,d_call,v_call,cdr3_aa,cdr3_nt
TRBJ2-3,-,TRBD2,TRBV5-1,CASSFGAGEVDTQYF,TGCGCCAGCAGCTTCGGAGCGGGAGAGGTAGATACGCAGTATTTT
TRBJ1-4,-,TRBD1,TRBV18,CASSPDGGQGLNEKLFF,TGTGCCAGCTCACCGGACGGAGGACAGGGTCTTAATGAAAAACTGTTTTTT
TRBJ1-1,-,-,TRBV7-9,CASSFANTEAFF,TGTGCCAGCAGCTTTGCGAACACTGAAGCTTTCTTT
TRBJ2-7,-,-,TRBV12-3/TRBV12-4,CASRHDGYEQYF,TGTGCCAGCAGGCATGACGGCTACGAGCAGTACTTC
TRBJ1-3,-,-,TRBV7-2,CASSPEEGNTIYF,TGTGCCAGCAGCCCGGAGGAGGGAAACACCATATATTTT
TRBJ2-7,-,TRBD1,TRBV18,CASSPAGGSYEQYF,TGTGCCAGCTCACCAGCAGGGGGCTCCTACGAGCAGTACTTC
TRBJ2-7,-,TRBD2,TRBV5-1,CASSFGLAGEHEQYF,TGCGCCAGCAGCTTCGGGCTAGCGGGAGAGCACGAGCAGTACTTC
TRBJ2-5,medium-sized,TRBD2,TRBV5-5,CASSPIAGGQETQYF,TGTGCCAGCAGCCCAATAGCGGGGGGACAAGAGACCCAGTACTTC
TRBJ2-4,-,-,TRBV6-5,CASQGSPGQNIQYF,TGTGCCAGTCAGGGGTCTCCGGGGCAAAACATTCAGTACTTC
TRBJ1-2,-,-,TRBV19,CASSDRLIYGYTF,TGTGCCAGTAGTGACAGATTGATCTATGGCTACACCTTC
TRBJ2-1,-,-,TRBV5-1,CASRRGGPYNEQFF,TGCGCCAGCAGGCGCGGGGGCCCCTACAATGAGCAGTTCTTC
TRBJ1-2,-,-,TRBV7-8,CASSLALSLYGGLANYGYTF,TGTGCCAGCAGCTTAGCGCTCTCGCTTTATGGGGGATTAGCTAACTATGGCTACACCTTC
TRBJ2-7,-,TRBD1,TRBV10-3,CAISESRDRDEQYF,TGTGCCATCAGTGAGTCGAGGGACAGGGACGAGCAGTACTTC
TRBJ1-2,few,TRBD1,TRBV6-5,CASSYSAGGAYGYTF,TGTGCCAGCAGTTACTCAGCAGGGGGGGCTTATGGCTACACCTTC
TRBJ1-2,-,TRBD1,TRBV24-1,CATSDSGQAEGRYTF,TGTGCCACCAGTGACTCGGGACAGGCGGAGGGACGCTACACCTTC
TRBJ2-7,-,-,TRBV6-6,CASSPPDRTYEQYF,TGTGCCAGCAGTCCCCCCGACCGAACCTACGAGCAGTACTTC
TRBJ2-1,-,TRBD2,TRBV19,CASIGTSGYNEQFF,TGTGCCAGTATCGGGACTAGCGGTTACAATGAGCAGTTCTTC
TRBJ1-2,-,TRBD1,TRBV9,CASSARQGLGYTF,TGTGCCAGCAGCGCCAGACAGGGGCTAGGCTACACCTTC
TRBJ2-4,-,-,TRBV29-1,CSVADSVVKNIQYF,TGCAGCGTTGCGGACAGTGTAGTCAAAAACATTCAGTACTTC
TRBJ1-4,-,-,TRBV12-3/TRBV12-4,CASSDTEKLFF,TGTGCCAGCAGTGACACGGAAAAACTGTTTTTT
TRBJ2-3,-,-,TRBV18,CASSPSGEGTDTQYF,TGTGCCAGCTCACCTTCGGGGGAGGGCACAGATACGCAGTATTTT
TRBJ2-7,-,TRBD2,TRBV30,CAWRLSGSYEQYF,TGTGCCTGGAGACTTAGCGGGTCCTACGAGCAGTACTTC
TRBJ2-5,-,TRBD1,TRBV19,CASSIKTGGETQYF,TGTGCCAGTAGTATTAAGACAGGGGGGGAGACCCAGTACTTC
TRBJ2-3,-,-,TRBV20-1,CSATRTDTQYF,TGCAGTGCTACGCGGACAGATACGCAGTATTTT
TRBJ1-2,-,TRBD1,TRBV6-5,CASSSTGAGGYTF,TGTGCCAGCAGTTCCACAGGGGCAGGAGGCTACACCTTC
TRBJ2-7,-,TRBD1,TRBV24-1,CATSDADRDEQYF,TGTGCCACCAGTGATGCGGACAGGGACGAGCAGTACTTC
TRBJ1-2,-,-,TRBV20-1,CTINRDYGYTF,TGCACGATCAACAGGGACTATGGCTACACCTTC
TRBJ1-1,-,-,TRBV5-1,CASIDTGSGTEAFF,TGCGCCAGCATCGATACAGGGTCGGGCACTGAAGCTTTCTTT
TRBJ2-4,-,TRBD1,TRBV10-1,CASQGTGEENIQYF,TGCGCCAGTCAGGGGACAGGGGAGGAAAACATTCAGTACTTC
TRBJ1-2,-,TRBD1,TRBV5-8,CASSSDRAGGYTF,TGTGCCAGCAGCTCGGACAGGGCGGGCGGCTACACCTTC
TRBJ1-2,-,TRBD1,TRBV3-1/TRBV3-2,CASSQKFTGEGGYTF,TGTGCCAGCAGCCAGAAATTCACAGGGGAAGGAGGCTACACCTTC
TRBJ2-1,-,-,TRBV19,CASSLLPDGPYNEQFF,TGTGCCAGTAGTCTCCTACCAGACGGACCCTACAATGAGCAGTTCTTC
TRBJ2-3,-,TRBD2,TRBV18,CASSPTSGGSSTDTQYF,TGTGCCAGCTCGCCTACTAGCGGGGGATCTAGCACAGATACGCAGTATTTT
TRBJ1-3,-,-,TRBV7-6,CASSPNPLTPTGNTIYF,TGTGCCAGCAGCCCTAACCCCCTGACACCGACCGGGAACACCATATATTTT
TRBJ2-3,once,-,TRBV2,CASSDPGGGGGPDTQYF,TGTGCCAGCAGTGACCCAGGAGGGGGAGGGGGCCCAGATACGCAGTATTTT
TRBJ2-1,-,-,TRBV28,CASSPRTAFEFF,TGTGCCAGCAGTCCTCGGACTGCCTTTGAGTTCTTC
TRBJ2-1,-,TRBD1,TRBV19,CASSTAGTVGEQFF,TGTGCCAGTAGTACCGCCGGGACAGTGGGGGAGCAGTTCTTC
TRBJ1-5,-,-,TRBV6-2/TRBV6-3,CASSYAKQTYSNQPQHF,TGTGCCAGCAGTTACGCGAAGCAGACCTATAGCAATCAGCCCCAGCATTTT
TRBJ1-4,-,-,TRBV15,CATSRETATNEKLFF,TGTGCCACCAGCAGAGAGACTGCAACTAATGAAAAACTGTTTTTT
TRBJ2-7,once,TRBD1,TRBV18,CASSPRDRGHEQYF,TGTGCCAGCTCACCGCGGGACAGGGGCCACGAGCAGTACTTC
TRBJ2-2,-,TRBD1,TRBV9,CASSVAIGQATGELFF,TGTGCCAGCAGCGTAGCCATCGGACAGGCCACCGGGGAGCTGTTTTTT
TRBJ1-1,-,-,TRBV6-5,CASRKGNEAFF,TGTGCCAGCAGGAAGGGAAATGAAGCTTTCTTT
TRBJ2-1,-,TRBD2,TRBV28,CASSLVLASGRRSEQFF,TGTGCCAGCAGTTTAGTATTGGCCAGCGGGAGGAGGAGTGAGCAGTTCTTC
TRBJ2-3,-,TRBD2,TRBV5-6,CASSMPSGGDTDTQYF,TGTGCCAGCAGCATGCCCAGCGGGGGTGACACAGATACGCAGTATTTT